The 24 T cell receptor beta chains presented below share a single source sample, sequenced in a study of blood T cell repertoires in COVID-19. Using immunoSEQ multiplex PCR, the repertoire was profiled, and TCRdb retains in-frame clones only, with some absent. The repertoire has some 150,000 clones, approximately 90% of them found once; the top ten carry roughly 3.6%. Sequenced material: peripheral blood. All receptors come from a man between 18 and 35 years old with active or convalescent COVID-19.

The rearrangement uses TRBV2 and TRBJ1-1; 8 bases align to TRBD1. Trimming cost V 8 bases and J 0 bases; bases outside gene matches: 5. This CDR3 is built from 14 residues. CDR1 is SNHLY, CDR2 FYNNEI, per germline. Written as DNA, the CDR3 is TGTGCCAGCCTTGGACAGGGTATGAACACTGAAGCTTTCTTT. Translating gives CASLGQGMNTEAFF.

This clone was found a few times. The genes are TRBV6-1 and TRBJ1-3; 7 bases map to TRBD1. The CDR3 is 14 residues long. Looked up from germline, CDR1 is MNHNS and CDR2 is SASEGT. V shed 1 base and J 8 bases; nucleotides not matched to a gene: 5. CDR3: CASSEGTGSDTIYF. CDR3 sequence (DNA): TGTGCCAGCAGTGAAGGGACAGGATCGGACACCATATATTTT.

This sequence joins TRBV2 and TRBJ2-1; D is possibly TRBD2 (5 bases). The CDR3 consists of 11 residues. Germline CDR1 SNHLY, CDR2 FYNNEI. This CDR3 is CASGEHNEQFF. CDR3 coding DNA: TGTGCTAGTGGGGAGCACAATGAGCAGTTCTTC.

The chain recombines TRBV27 with TRBJ2-7; unclear D gene. V was clipped by 3 bases and J by 3 bases, with 9 bases between them. This CDR3 has 13 residues. The germline V gene encodes CDR1 MNHEY and CDR2 SMNVEV (reference sequence). DNA of the CDR3: TGTGCCAGCAGTTTTCAACGGAGCTACGAGCAGTACTTC. It yields the protein CASSFQRSYEQYF.

The chain is built from TRBV6-2 or TRBV6-3 and TRBJ1-4; TRBD1 might be the D (6 bases). V lost 6 bases, J lost 3 bases, and 23 bases lay in between. The CDR3 sequence is 18 residues long. Germline CDR1 is MNHEY and CDR2 is SVGEGT. CDR3 bases: TGTGCCAGCAGCCCCAAAGGTCGCAGGGGAAGAGCTAATGAAAAACTGTTTTTT. Translating it yields CASSPKGRRGRANEKLFF.

This clone has more than one count but fewer than ten. J is TRBJ2-7 and V is TRBV7-6; no clear D gene. V gave up 5 bases and J gave up 4 bases, with 15 bases separating them. There are 14 residues in the CDR3. Germline CDR1 SGHVS, CDR2 FNYEAQ. CDR3 DNA: TGTGCCAGCAGCGAGGTTACCTCGGGTTACGAGCAGTACTTC. Translated, it gives CASSEVTSGYEQYF.

This chain links TRBV6-5 with TRBJ1-5; D is possibly TRBD1 (5 bases). CDR1 is MNHEY, CDR2 SVGAGI, per germline. V was trimmed by 8 bases and J by 7 bases, leaving 21 bases between them. This CDR3 is built from 15 residues. CDR3 amino acids: CASQEVVGAGQPQHF. CDR3 nucleotide sequence: TGTGCCAGCCAAGAGGTAGTAGGGGCGGGGCAGCCCCAGCATTTT.

The CDR3 coding sequence is TGCAGCGTGGGAGTGGGGGGGAACTATGGCTACACCTTC. Its translation is CSVGVGGNYGYTF. This chain joins TRBV29-1 and TRBJ1-2; tentatively, D is TRBD1 (5 bases). Looked up from germline, CDR1 is SQVTM and CDR2 is ANQGSEA. The CDR3 has 13 amino acids. V lost 6 bases and J lost 2, with 13 bases in between.

The V call is TRBV20-1, the J call TRBJ1-1, with D perhaps TRBD1 (6 bases). Germline CDR1 and CDR2: DFQATT and SNEGSKA (reference sequence). Deletions cut 3 bases from V and 3 bases from J, with 11 bases between. The CDR3 sequence is 13 residues long. The CDR3 loop reads CSASAGADTEAFF. CDR3 bases: TGCAGTGCTAGTGCAGGGGCAGACACTGAAGCTTTCTTT.

This rearrangement joins TRBV29-1 to TRBJ1-5; TRBD1 might be the D (6 bases). Trimming took 4 bases from V and 1 from J, leaving 14 bases between them. The CDR3 has 15 amino acids. The germline gives CDR1 SQVTM, CDR2 ANQGSEA. The CDR3 nucleotides are TGCAGCGTTGCGGTCAGGGGAGACAGCAATCAGCCCCAGCATTTT. It yields the protein CSVAVRGDSNQPQHF.

This chain uses TRBV29-1 with TRBJ2-1, with 8 positions matching TRBD2. This CDR3 contains 12 residues. J was trimmed by 7 bases and V by 7 bases; bases with no gene match: 6. Germline-derived CDR1 and CDR2 are SQVTM and ANQGSEA. The CDR3 bases are TGCAGCGCACCCGGGGGGGGGAATGAGCAGTTCTTC. It yields the protein CSAPGGGNEQFF.

This rearrangement joins TRBV7-9 to TRBJ2-7; no firm D call. This CDR3 contains 15 residues. V dropped 3 bases and J dropped 0 bases, with 12 bases sitting between them. The germline V gene has CDR1 SEHNR and CDR2 FQNEAQ (reference sequence). The CDR3 DNA sequence: TGTGCCAGCAGCTTTAAGCGCGCCCTCTCCTACGAGCAGTACTTC. It codes for CASSFKRALSYEQYF.

V gene TRBV7-2 combines with J gene TRBJ1-2; D unclear. This CDR3 spans 11 amino acids. Germline loops: CDR1 SGHTA, CDR2 FQGNSA. The V and J ends lost 5 bases and 6 bases respectively, with 7 bases between them. The CDR3 loop reads CASSPRDGYTF. DNA of the CDR3: TGTGCCAGCAGCCCCCGGGATGGCTACACCTTC.

The rearrangement joins TRBV27 to TRBJ2-7; D not certain. V gave up 2 bases and J gave up 0 bases, with 5 bases separating them. In germline, CDR1 is MNHEY, CDR2 SMNVEV (reference sequence). This CDR3 has 13 amino acids. The CDR3 DNA is TGTGCCAGCAGTTTAACAGCCTCCTACGAGCAGTACTTC. Translation: CASSLTASYEQYF.

The rearrangement links TRBV19 to TRBJ1-2, with 7 bases that match TRBD1. The CDR3 runs to 14 residues. Germline loops: CDR1 LNHDA, CDR2 SQIVND (reference sequence). Trimming removed 1 base from V and 4 bases from J; junction bases left unmatched: 3. Written as DNA, the CDR3 is TGTGCCAGTAGTATAGTGGGGACAGCCTATGGCTACACCTTC. Protein sequence: CASSIVGTAYGYTF. Combining the CDR3 with reference TRBV19 and TRBJ1-2 gives the whole variable domain DGGITQSPKYLFRKEGQNVTLSCEQNLNHDAMYWYRQDPGQGLRLIYYSQIVNDFQKGDIAEGYSVSREKKESFPLTVTSAQKNPTAFYLCASSIVGTAYGYTFGSGTRLTVV.

The chain has TRBV4-3 and TRBJ1-2, with D possibly being TRBD1 (6 bases). This CDR3 spans 15 amino acids. Trimming stripped 0 bases from V and 4 bases from J, with 12 bases between. CDR1 and CDR2 from the germline V gene are LGHNA and YSLEER. The CDR3 is CASSQDRGGGYGYTF. The CDR3 coding sequence is TGCGCCAGCAGCCAAGATAGGGGGGGTGGCTATGGCTACACCTTC.

The chain is built from TRBV13 and TRBJ1-1, with TRBD1 as a possible D gene (6 bases). The CDR3 has 14 amino acids. CDR1 is PRHDT, CDR2 FYEKMQ, per germline (reference sequence). Trimming pared 7 bases from V and 1 base from J, leaving 13 bases between. The DNA for the CDR3 is TGTGCCAGCAACGAGGGACATCCGAACACTGAAGCTTTCTTT. Its protein is CASNEGHPNTEAFF.

This rearrangement joins TRBV7-2 to TRBJ2-7; no reliable D call. Deletions cut 2 bases from V and 4 bases from J, with 18 bases between. CDR3 length: 16 amino acids. Germline V gives CDR1 SGHTA, CDR2 FQGNSA. CDR3 in DNA: TGTGCCAGCAGCTTAAGACTGAGCCCTGCCCGTTACGAGCAGTACTTC. Its protein product is CASSLRLSPARYEQYF.

The chain employs TRBV7-2 and TRBJ1-1; 7 bases match TRBD1. Germline V lookup: CDR1 SGHTA, CDR2 FQGNSA. The CDR3 has 12 residues. J was trimmed by 8 bases and V by 5 bases; bases with no gene match: 5. The CDR3 DNA reads TGTGCCAGCAGCGCCTCAGGGGGAGAAGCTTTCTTT. It encodes CASSASGGEAFF.

V is TRBV24-1 and J is TRBJ2-5, with TRBD2 identical over 8 bases. Germline V lookup: CDR1 KGHDR, CDR2 SFDVKD. The CDR3 sequence is 18 residues long. The V segment lost 4 bases and the J segment 4 bases; nucleotides outside the gene matches: 16. The CDR3 coding sequence is TGTGCCACCAGTGACGGTCGGGCTGGCGGGGGGATTGGAGAGACCCAGTACTTC. This encodes CATSDGRAGGGIGETQYF.

This rearrangement joins TRBV11-3 to TRBJ2-1; D unresolved. The germline V and J ends were trimmed by 1 base and 8 bases, with 6 bases remaining between them. The CDR3 contains 12 residues. Germline loops: CDR1 SGHNT, CDR2 YENEEA. CDR3 coding DNA: TGTGCCAGCAGCTTAGCGGGTTATGAGCAGTTCTTC. Translating it yields CASSLAGYEQFF.

The gene calls are TRBV7-9 and TRBJ2-7; 10 positions match TRBD1. Germline trimming cut 1 base from V and 3 bases from J; bases unmatched to any gene: 6. Germline CDR1 is SEHNR and CDR2 is FQNEAQ (reference sequence). The CDR3 runs to 16 residues. The CDR3 nucleotides are TGTGCCAGCAGCTTAGGTGACAGGGGGCCCCTCTACGAGCAGTACTTC. Protein sequence: CASSLGDRGPLYEQYF.

The rearrangement links TRBV10-3 to TRBJ1-5, with 8 bases matching TRBD1. The CDR3 is 14 amino acids. Germline assignment: CDR1 ENHRY and CDR2 SYGVKD. V was clipped by 8 bases and J by 1 base; unmatched bases: 4. CDR3 region: CAISDRESNQPQHF. DNA for the CDR3: TGTGCCATCTCGGACAGGGAAAGCAATCAGCCCCAGCATTTT.

This clone was seen a few times. V usage is TRBV10-3 and J usage is TRBJ1-1; D unresolved. V lost 7 bases to trimming and J lost 1 base, with 13 bases between them. The V gene's germline CDR1 is ENHRY and CDR2 SYGVKD. The CDR3 has 14 residues. The CDR3 sequence is CAITVTLGNTEAFF. The CDR3 DNA sequence: TGTGCCATCACCGTGACATTAGGGAACACTGAAGCTTTCTTT.